One and the same sample provided the 2 T cell receptor beta chains below, sequenced in a study of cytomegalovirus exposure and HLA in healthy donors. Primers for the PCR totalled 60 Vbeta and 13 Jbeta. TCRdb's copy holds only in-frame clones and misses some; the assay was immunoSEQ multiplex PCR. The sample holds 20,000 or so clones. Source material: PBMCs. Receptor source: a man between 60 and 75 years old in good health and CMV-seropositive.

The rearrangement links TRBV14 to TRBJ1-1; 8 bases fit TRBD1. Germline CDR1 is SGHDN and CDR2 is FVKESK. After removal of 3 bases from V and 2 bases from J, the junction contained 8 bases not matched to a gene. The CDR3 is made up of 16 amino acids. CDR3 sequence reads: CASSQTGDEINTEAFF. The CDR3 bases are TGTGCCAGCAGCCAGACAGGGGATGAGATCAACACTGAAGCTTTCTTT.

V usage is TRBV27 and J usage is TRBJ2-2, with D maybe TRBD1 (6 bases). CDR1 and CDR2 (germline): MNHEY, SMNVEV (reference sequence). V lost 3 bases and J 6 bases, leaving 14 bases between the germline ends. This CDR3 comprises 15 residues. CDR3 sequence reads: CASSFGQGHPGELFF. The CDR3 DNA follows: TGTGCCAGCAGTTTTGGGCAGGGGCATCCCGGGGAGCTGTTTTTT.